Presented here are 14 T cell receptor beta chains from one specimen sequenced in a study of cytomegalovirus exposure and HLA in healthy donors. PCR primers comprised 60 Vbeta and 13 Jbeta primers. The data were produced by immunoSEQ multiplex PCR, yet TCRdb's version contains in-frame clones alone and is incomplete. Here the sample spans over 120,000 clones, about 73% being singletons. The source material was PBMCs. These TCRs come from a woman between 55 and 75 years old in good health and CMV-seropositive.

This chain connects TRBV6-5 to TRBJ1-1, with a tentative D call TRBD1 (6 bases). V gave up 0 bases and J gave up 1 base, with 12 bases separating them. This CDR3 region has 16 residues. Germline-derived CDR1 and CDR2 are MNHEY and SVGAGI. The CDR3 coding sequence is TGTGCCAGCAGTTACTCTCCCGCAGGGGCGAACACTGAAGCTTTCTTT. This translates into CASSYSPAGANTEAFF.

The CDR3 region has the DNA TGCGCCAGCGCCAAGGGACTCAACACCGGGGAGCTGTTTTTT. This translates into CASAKGLNTGELFF. The J gene is TRBJ2-2, the V gene TRBV5-1, with a tentative D call TRBD2 (6 bases). There are 14 residues in the CDR3. Germline V gene data show CDR1 as SGHRS and CDR2 as YFSETQ. Trimming removed 7 bases from V and 2 bases from J, with 12 bases in between.

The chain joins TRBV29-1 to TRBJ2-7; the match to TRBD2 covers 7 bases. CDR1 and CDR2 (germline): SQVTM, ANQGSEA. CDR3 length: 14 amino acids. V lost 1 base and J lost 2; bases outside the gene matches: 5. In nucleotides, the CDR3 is TGCAGCGTTGAAGTGTGGGGGACTACCTACGAGCAGTACTTC. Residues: CSVEVWGTTYEQYF.

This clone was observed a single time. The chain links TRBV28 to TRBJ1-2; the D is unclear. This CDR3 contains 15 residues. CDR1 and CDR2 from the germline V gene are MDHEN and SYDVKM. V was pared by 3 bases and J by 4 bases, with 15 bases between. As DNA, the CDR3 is TGTGCCAGCAGTTTCCTCGGTGCTGTTGGCTATGGCTACACCTTC. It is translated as CASSFLGAVGYGYTF.

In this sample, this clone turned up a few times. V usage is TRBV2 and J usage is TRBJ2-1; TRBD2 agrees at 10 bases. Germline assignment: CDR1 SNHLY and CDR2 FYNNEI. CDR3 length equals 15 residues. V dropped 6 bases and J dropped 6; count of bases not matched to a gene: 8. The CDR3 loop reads CASSWTSGGINEQFF. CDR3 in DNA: TGTGCCAGCAGCTGGACTAGCGGAGGGATCAATGAGCAGTTCTTC.

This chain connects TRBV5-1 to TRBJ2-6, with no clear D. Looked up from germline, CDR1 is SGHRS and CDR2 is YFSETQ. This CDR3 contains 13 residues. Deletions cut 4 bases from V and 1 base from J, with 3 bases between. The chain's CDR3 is CASSPSGANVLTF. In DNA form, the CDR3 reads TGCGCCAGCAGCCCTTCTGGGGCCAACGTCCTGACTTTC.

The CDR3 sequence is CSARRANEQFF. The CDR3 nucleotides are TGCAGTGCGAGAAGAGCGAATGAGCAGTTCTTC. This chain links TRBV20-1 with TRBJ2-1; unclear D gene. Per the germline V gene, CDR1 is DFQATT and CDR2 is SNEGSKA (reference sequence). The CDR3 has 11 amino acids. Trimming took off 6 bases at V and 7 bases at J, with 10 bases between the two ends.

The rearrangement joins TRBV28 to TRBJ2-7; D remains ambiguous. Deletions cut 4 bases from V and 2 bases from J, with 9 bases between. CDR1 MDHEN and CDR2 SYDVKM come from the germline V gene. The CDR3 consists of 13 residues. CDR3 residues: CASSYNGAYEQYF. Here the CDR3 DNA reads TGTGCCAGCAGTTACAACGGAGCCTACGAGCAGTACTTC.

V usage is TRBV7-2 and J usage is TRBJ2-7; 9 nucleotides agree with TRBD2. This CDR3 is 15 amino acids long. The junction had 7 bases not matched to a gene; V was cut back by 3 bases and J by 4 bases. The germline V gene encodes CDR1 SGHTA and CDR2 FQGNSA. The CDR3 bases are TGTGCCAGCAGCTTTGGTAGCGGGGGAAGATACGAGCAGTACTTC. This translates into CASSFGSGGRYEQYF.

The CDR3 loop is CASSPDLGGTEAFF. The CDR3 DNA follows: TGTGCCAGCAGTCCCGATCTGGGGGGCACTGAAGCTTTCTTT. The V gene is TRBV28, the J gene TRBJ1-1; weak D call: TRBD1 (5 bases). Germline V gene data show CDR1 as MDHEN and CDR2 as SYDVKM. V lost 5 bases and J 4 bases, leaving 14 bases between the germline ends. This CDR3 has 14 residues.

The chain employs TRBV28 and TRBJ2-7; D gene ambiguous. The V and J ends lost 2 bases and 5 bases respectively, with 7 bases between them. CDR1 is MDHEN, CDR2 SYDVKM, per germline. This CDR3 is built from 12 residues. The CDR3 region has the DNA TGTGCCAGCAGTTTAACCTACGACGAGCAGTACTTC. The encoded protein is CASSLTYDEQYF.

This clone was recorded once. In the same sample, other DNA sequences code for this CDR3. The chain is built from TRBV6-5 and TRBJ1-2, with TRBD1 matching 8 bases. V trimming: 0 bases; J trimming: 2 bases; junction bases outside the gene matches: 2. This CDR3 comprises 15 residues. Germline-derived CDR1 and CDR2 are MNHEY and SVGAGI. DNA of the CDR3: TGTGCCAGCAGTTACTCCGGGACAGGAAACTATGGCTACACCTTC. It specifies CASSYSGTGNYGYTF.

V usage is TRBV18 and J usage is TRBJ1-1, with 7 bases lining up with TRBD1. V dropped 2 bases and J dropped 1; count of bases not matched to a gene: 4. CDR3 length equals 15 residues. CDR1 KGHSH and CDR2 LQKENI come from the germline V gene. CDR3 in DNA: TGTGCCAGCTCACCATCCGGGACAGCGAACACTGAAGCTTTCTTT. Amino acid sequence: CASSPSGTANTEAFF.

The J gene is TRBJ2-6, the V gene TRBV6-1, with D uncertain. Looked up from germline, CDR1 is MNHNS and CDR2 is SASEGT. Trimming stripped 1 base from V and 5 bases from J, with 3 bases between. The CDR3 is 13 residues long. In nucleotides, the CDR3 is TGTGCCAGCAGTGAAGGTAGGGCCAACGTCCTGACTTTC. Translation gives CASSEGRANVLTF.